This T cell receptor beta chain emerged from a study of cytomegalovirus exposure and HLA in healthy donors. Study-level points and caveats: It was approximately 170 TCR beta chains that were listed as cytomegalovirus-associated. An analysis was carried out later, and it reportedly showed fewer N-insertions in an Asian-associated ancestry cluster than the approximately 700-donor mean. Presence/absence analyses supposed approximately even sequencing depth among donors.

As to this clone: Its specificity is unknown. One end of the junction varies from germline; a read error may be responsible.

Germline loops: CDR1 SEHNR, CDR2 FQNEAQ (reference sequence). The length of the CDR3 is 14 residues. Primers for the PCR totalled 60 Vbeta and 13 Jbeta. Sequenced by immunoSEQ multiplex PCR; TCRdb stores in-frame clones only, minus some. The sample lists more than 130,000 clones; 60% to 80% were seen once. Healthy bone marrow donors formed the donor group. The rearrangement links TRBV7-9 to TRBJ1-1, with unresolved D. The TCR sequence derives from a woman between 50 and 59 years old in good health and CMV-seronegative. Input material: PBMCs. The CDR3 spells CSSSLRYQDTEAFF. DNA for the CDR3: TGTTCCAGCAGTCTGCGTTACCAGGACACTGAAGCTTTCTTT.